The 9 T cell receptor beta chains below were found in one sample sequenced in a study of cytomegalovirus exposure and HLA in healthy donors. The PCR had 60 Vbeta and 13 Jbeta primers. Measured with immunoSEQ multiplex PCR; TCRdb has only the in-frame clones, and not every one. The data show approximately 220,000 clones, approximately 80% seen once. Sequenced input: PBMCs. The source of these receptors is a girl aged 2-15 years in good health and CMV-seronegative.

This clone appeared a few times. The CDR3 reads CASSQLAGGGYEQYF. As DNA, the CDR3 is TGTGCCAGCAGTCAGCTAGCGGGAGGGGGCTACGAGCAGTACTTC. The V gene is TRBV6-5, the J gene TRBJ2-7; 12 bases map to TRBD2. The V segment lost 5 bases and the J segment 3 bases; nucleotides outside the gene matches: 5. CDR1 and CDR2 (germline): MNHEY, SVGAGI. The CDR3 loop spans 15 amino acids.

V is TRBV5-4 and J is TRBJ2-2, with TRBD2 as a possible D gene (5 bases). CDR1 and CDR2 (germline): SGHNT, YYREEE (reference sequence). V shed 2 bases and J shed 7 bases, with 6 bases lying between them. The length of the CDR3 is 12 residues. DNA for the CDR3: TGTGCCAGCAGCTTCAGCGGCGGGGAGCTGTTTTTT. Amino acids: CASSFSGGELFF.

This clone has just one count. The rearrangement uses TRBV4-1 and TRBJ1-1; 9 nucleotides match TRBD1. Trimming at V came to 1 base and at J to 2 bases, leaving 2 bases not matched to a gene. Germline lookup yields CDR1 MGHRA and CDR2 YSYEKL. This CDR3 has 15 amino acids. The DNA for the CDR3 is TGCGCCAGCAGCCAAGTGACAGGGGGTAACACTGAAGCTTTCTTT. Translated, it gives CASSQVTGGNTEAFF.

Worth noting for this clone: Lacking the conserved final phenylalanine or tryptophan, this CDR3 likely reflects a read error. This rearrangement joins TRBV25-1 to TRBJ2-7, with TRBD2 as a possible D gene (5 bases). Germline CDR1 is MGHDK and CDR2 is SYGVNS. Trimming stripped 4 bases from V and 1 base from J, with 5 bases between. The CDR3 length is 12 residues. CDR3 bases: TGTGCCAGCAGTGCGGGATCCTACGAGCAGTACCTC. This encodes CASSAGSYEQYL.

This clone was observed a handful of times. The chain uses TRBV2 and TRBJ1-1, with a possible D match to TRBD1 (6 bases). Germline CDR1 reads SNHLY; CDR2 reads FYNNEI. CDR3 length: 16 residues. For the CDR3, the DNA is TGTGCGGTGCCCCCCACCAGGGGCCCCCTGAACACTGAAGCTTTCTTT. This sequence encodes CAVPPTRGPLNTEAFF.

The V gene is TRBV7-2, the J gene TRBJ1-6; 9 nucleotides align to TRBD1. The germline V gene encodes CDR1 SGHTA and CDR2 FQGNSA. The V gene end was trimmed by 0 bases and the J gene end by 9 bases; junction bases not matched to a gene: 9. The CDR3 has 17 amino acids. The CDR3 loop reads CASSLALQGAFSSPLHF. The CDR3 DNA follows: TGTGCCAGCAGCTTAGCGCTACAGGGGGCATTTTCTTCACCCCTCCACTTT.

The chain combines TRBV20-1 with TRBJ2-7; D unclear. CDR3 length: 11 residues. Between the trimmed V and J ends, which lost 6 bases and 0 bases, there was a span of 6 bases. Germline assignment: CDR1 DFQATT and CDR2 SNEGSKA (reference sequence). The CDR3 DNA is TGCAGTGCCCGGGTCTCCTACGAGCAGTACTTC. It translates to CSARVSYEQYF.

V gene TRBV19 combines with J gene TRBJ1-2; the match to TRBD1 covers 9 bases. Germline CDR1 is LNHDA and CDR2 is SQIVND (reference sequence). V was clipped by 5 bases and J by 4 bases; unmatched bases: 8. The CDR3 runs 15 residues. CDR3 residues: CASSVGTGQLYGYTF. CDR3 sequence (DNA): TGTGCCAGTAGTGTCGGGACAGGGCAACTCTATGGCTACACCTTC.

The J gene is TRBJ2-3, the V gene TRBV18; D call uncertain. The CDR3 extends over 14 amino acids. CDR1 is KGHSH and CDR2 is LQKENI in the germline V gene. Trimming shortened V by 3 bases and J by 5 bases, and 12 bases separated the two germline ends. CDR3 coding DNA: TGTGCCAGCTCACCGTTATTGAGATTAGATACGCAGTATTTT. It yields the protein CASSPLLRLDTQYF.